The 19 T cell receptor beta chains given below trace back to one sample, sequenced in a study of response to subunit inactivated influenza vaccine. TCRdb redid the calling of the RT-PCR reads with MiXCR, one entry per CDR3 protein. The repertoire holds around 200,000 distinct CDR3 sequences, around 9.2% seen once, with approximately 11% in the top ten. The material was non-naive T cells sorted from PBMCs, obtained on the day of vaccination. These receptors originate from a man aged 45-65 years who received an inactivated influenza vaccine.

The chain combines TRBV6-2 or TRBV6-3 with TRBJ2-2; possible D gene TRBD2, 6 bases. V lost 2 bases to trimming and J lost 1 base, with 8 bases between them. The germline V gene encodes CDR1 MNHEY and CDR2 SVGEGT. The CDR3 extends over 15 amino acids. The CDR3 reads CASSYTSLNTGELFF. The CDR3 DNA reads as TGTGCCAGCAGTTACACTAGCTTGAACACCGGGGAGCTGTTTTTT.

This clonotype was observed a handful of times. The CDR3 reads CASSPNRAYGYTF. In nucleotides, the CDR3 is TGTGCCAGCTCACCAAACAGAGCCTATGGCTACACCTTC. The chain couples TRBV18 to TRBJ1-2; no definite D call. CDR1 is KGHSH, CDR2 LQKENI, per germline. Trimming took 2 bases from V and 4 from J, leaving 8 bases between them. CDR3 length: 13 amino acids.

CDR3 bases: TGCGCCAGCAGCTCGCGGGCCACTCAAGAGACCCAGTACTTC. Amino acids: CASSSRATQETQYF. The chain carries TRBV5-1 and TRBJ2-5; tentative D call: TRBD2 (5 bases). Trimming left V 3 bases short and J 2 bases short, with 11 bases between. This CDR3 has 14 amino acids. Germline V gene lookup returns CDR1 SGHRS and CDR2 YFSETQ.

This clonotype was counted many times. The chain is built from TRBV28 and TRBJ2-7, with D possibly being TRBD1 (5 bases). CDR1 is MDHEN, CDR2 SYDVKM, per germline. CDR3 length equals 14 residues. Deletions cut 6 bases from V and 0 bases from J, with 12 bases between. The CDR3 protein is CASRGAGNSYEQYF. DNA for the CDR3: TGTGCCAGCAGAGGGGCAGGGAACTCCTACGAGCAGTACTTC.

This clonotype has just a few counts. V is TRBV5-6 and J is TRBJ2-1, with 8 nucleotides matching TRBD1. V trimming: 6 bases; J trimming: 4 bases; junction bases outside the gene matches: 6. The CDR3 sequence is 14 residues long. Per germline, CDR1 SGHDT and CDR2 YYEEEE. The DNA of the CDR3 is TGTGCCAGCACCGGGCAGGGGGCTTACAATGAGCAGTTCTTC. Its translation: CASTGQGAYNEQFF.

This clonotype has just a few counts. The rearrangement links TRBV11-3 to TRBJ2-2; 7 bases map to TRBD2. Germline V gene lookup returns CDR1 SGHNT and CDR2 YENEEA. Trimming took 5 bases from V and 4 from J; bases not matched to a gene: 7. The CDR3 contains 15 residues. This CDR3 reads CASSVAGSGTGELFF. The CDR3, as DNA: TGTGCCAGCAGCGTAGCGGGCTCGGGCACCGGGGAGCTGTTTTTT.

This clonotype has only a few counts. V and J are TRBV7-3 and TRBJ2-7; 8 nucleotides line up with TRBD2. Germline loops: CDR1 SGHTA, CDR2 FQGTGA. Trimming cost V 1 base and J 2 bases; bases outside gene matches: 4. The CDR3 sequence is 15 residues long. The DNA for the CDR3 is TGTGCCAGCAGCTTAATGAGCGGGAGTACCTACGAGCAGTACTTC. Residues: CASSLMSGSTYEQYF.

In its sample, this clonotype was seen many times. The chain has TRBV2 and TRBJ2-5; maybe TRBD1 (5 bases). Deletions cut 2 bases from V and 2 bases from J, with 12 bases between. CDR3 length: 15 residues. In germline, CDR1 is SNHLY, CDR2 FYNNEI. CDR3 bases: TGTGCCAGCAGTGAACTCGGTGCAGGGCAAGAGACCCAGTACTTC. Translated, it gives CASSELGAGQETQYF.

The J gene is TRBJ2-1, the V gene TRBV9; 13 bases map to TRBD2. V lost 3 bases to trimming and J lost 5 bases; unmatched junction nucleotides: 5. Germline V gives CDR1 SGDLS, CDR2 YYNGEE. The CDR3 covers 16 residues. Here the CDR3 reads CASSAGTSGAHNEQFF. The CDR3 DNA reads as TGTGCCAGCAGCGCAGGGACTAGCGGGGCTCACAATGAGCAGTTCTTC.

This clonotype has just a few counts. The rearrangement uses TRBV12-3 or TRBV12-4 and TRBJ1-3; D uncertain. The CDR3 is made up of 12 amino acids. Trimming shortened V by 5 bases and J by 4 bases, and 6 bases separated the two germline ends. The CDR3: CASSTVGNTIYF. Here the CDR3 DNA reads TGTGCCAGCAGTACCGTAGGAAACACCATATATTTT.

The chain joins TRBV7-8 to TRBJ2-7, with D uncertain. The CDR3 totals 13 residues. Trimming removed 3 bases at V and 6 bases at J, with 12 bases between. Germline CDR1 is SGHVS and CDR2 is FQNEAQ. The CDR3 sequence is CASSFVPKSEQYF. The CDR3 coding sequence is TGTGCCAGCAGCTTCGTGCCTAAATCCGAGCAGTACTTC. Together with reference TRBV7-8 and TRBJ2-7, the CDR3 gives the full variable domain: GAGVSQSPRYKVAKRGQDVALRCDPISGHVSLFWYQQALGQGPEFLTYFQNEAQLDKSGLPSDRFFAERPEGSVSTLKIQRTQQEDSAVYLCASSFVPKSEQYFGPGTRLTVT.

The CDR3 loop is CASSVRPTGELFF. The CDR3 DNA reads TGTGCCAGCAGCGTAAGACCCACCGGGGAGCTGTTTTTT. This chain uses TRBV9 with TRBJ2-2; D gene uncertain. Germline values: CDR1 SGDLS, CDR2 YYNGEE. CDR3 size: 13 residues. V dropped 1 base and J dropped 4 bases, with 5 bases sitting between them.

The rearrangement uses TRBV5-1 and TRBJ1-1; D remains ambiguous. Germline assignment: CDR1 SGHRS and CDR2 YFSETQ. This CDR3 is built from 13 residues. Between the trimmed V and J ends, which lost 6 bases and 7 bases, there was a span of 16 bases. This CDR3 reads CASMKRDKSEAFF. In nucleotides, the CDR3 is TGCGCCAGCATGAAAAGAGACAAGAGTGAAGCTTTCTTT. Looking up the rest from reference TRBV5-1 and TRBJ1-1 gives the full variable domain: KAGVTQTPRYLIKTRGQQVTLSCSPISGHRSVSWYQQTPGQGLQFLFEYFSETQRNKGNFPGRFSGRQFSNSRSEMNVSTLELGDSALYLCASMKRDKSEAFFGQGTRLTVV.

This clonotype was found a few times. The rearrangement joins TRBV3-1 to TRBJ2-5; D unresolved. The length of the CDR3 is 13 residues. The V end lost 4 bases, the J end lost 0 bases, and 6 bases lay between the germline ends. Germline loops: CDR1 LGHDT, CDR2 YNNKEL (reference sequence). The CDR3 is CASSLANQETQYF. The CDR3 DNA is TGTGCCAGCAGCCTGGCAAACCAAGAGACCCAGTACTTC.

V usage is TRBV20-1 and J usage is TRBJ2-3; D is possibly TRBD1 or TRBD2 (5 bases each). Germline CDR1 and CDR2: DFQATT and SNEGSKA (reference sequence). The ends were cut back, 7 bases at V and 1 base at J, with 12 bases in the middle. The CDR3 extends over 13 amino acids. CDR3 loop: CSGGLTGTDTQYF. In DNA, the CDR3 is TGCAGTGGGGGGTTGACAGGCACAGATACGCAGTATTTT.

This clonotype has at least ten counts. The V and J genes are TRBV18 and TRBJ2-7; TRBD1 might be the D (5 bases). V dropped 3 bases and J dropped 5 bases, with 8 bases sitting between them. CDR1 KGHSH and CDR2 LQKENI come from the germline V gene. The CDR3 has 12 amino acids. This CDR3 reads CASSPPGNEQYF. The CDR3 DNA is TGTGCCAGCTCACCGCCAGGGAACGAGCAGTACTTC.

The chain is built from TRBV24-1 and TRBJ2-7; D might be TRBD1 or TRBD2, each matching 5 bases. The germline V gene has CDR1 KGHDR and CDR2 SFDVKD. This CDR3 has 12 amino acids. The germline V and J ends were trimmed by 8 bases and 9 bases, with 16 bases remaining between them. The CDR3 loop is CATKLTGGVQYF. The CDR3 DNA follows: TGTGCCACCAAACTCACAGGAGGAGTGCAGTACTTC.

The gene calls are TRBV20-1 and TRBJ2-3; the D is unclear. The germline gives CDR1 DFQATT, CDR2 SNEGSKA (reference sequence). The CDR3 covers 12 residues. V lost 6 bases to trimming and J lost 2 bases, with 9 bases between them. The CDR3 protein is CSAATFTDTQYF. The CDR3 DNA follows: TGCAGTGCGGCGACTTTCACAGATACGCAGTATTTT.

The chain is built from TRBV20-1 and TRBJ2-3, with 9 bases matching TRBD2. Per germline, CDR1 DFQATT and CDR2 SNEGSKA (reference sequence). With V trimmed by 1 base and J by 6 bases, 8 bases remained unmatched. The CDR3 has 15 amino acids. The CDR3 reads CSARGGAGGSDTQYF. The CDR3 DNA is TGCAGTGCTAGAGGTGGAGCGGGAGGTTCGGATACGCAGTATTTT.